Sequencing of this T cell receptor (beta chain) was carried out in a study of T cells in Graves' hyperthyroidism and ophthalmopathy. Germline V lookup: CDR1 SGHTA, CDR2 FQGNSA. V gave up 8 bases and J gave up 1 base, with 14 bases separating them. CDR3 length equals 15 residues. Thyroid ultrasound and orbital computed tomography, with clinical symptoms and serum thyroxine and TRAb, informed diagnoses. This clonotype has ten or more counts. Researchers took RNA transcripts and amplified the TCR beta CDR3 regions from them. The HTBI primer set served for first-round RT-PCR of the TCR CDR3. TCRdb called the multiplex PCR reads again in MiXCR, with one record for every CDR3 protein. The sample has 500,000 or so distinct CDR3 sequences; 17% are singletons.

This clonotype was obtained from a woman aged 18-35 years with Graves' ophthalmopathy. Sequenced material: blood. The chain employs TRBV7-2 and TRBJ2-2; D is perhaps TRBD1 (6 bases). The CDR3 DNA reads TGTGCCAGCCGCACCGGGACAATGAACACCGGGGAGCTGTTTTTT. Protein: CASRTGTMNTGELFF.